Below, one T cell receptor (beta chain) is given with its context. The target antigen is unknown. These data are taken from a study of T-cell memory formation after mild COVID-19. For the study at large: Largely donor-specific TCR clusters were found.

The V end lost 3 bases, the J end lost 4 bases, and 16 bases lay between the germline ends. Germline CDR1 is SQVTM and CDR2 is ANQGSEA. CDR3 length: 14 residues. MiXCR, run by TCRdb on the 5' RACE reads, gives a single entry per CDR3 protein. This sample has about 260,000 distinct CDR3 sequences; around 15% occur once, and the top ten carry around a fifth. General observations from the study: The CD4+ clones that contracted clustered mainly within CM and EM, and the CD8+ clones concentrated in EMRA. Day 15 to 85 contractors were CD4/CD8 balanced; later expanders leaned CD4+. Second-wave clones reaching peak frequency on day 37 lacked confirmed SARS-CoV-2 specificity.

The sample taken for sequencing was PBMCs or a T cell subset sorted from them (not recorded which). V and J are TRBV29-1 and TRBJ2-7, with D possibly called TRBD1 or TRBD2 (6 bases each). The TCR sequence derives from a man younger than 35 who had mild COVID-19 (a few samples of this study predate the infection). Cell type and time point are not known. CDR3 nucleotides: TGCAGCGTTGAGGCGAGGGGGGCCGATTACGAGCAGTACTTC. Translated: CSVEARGADYEQYF.